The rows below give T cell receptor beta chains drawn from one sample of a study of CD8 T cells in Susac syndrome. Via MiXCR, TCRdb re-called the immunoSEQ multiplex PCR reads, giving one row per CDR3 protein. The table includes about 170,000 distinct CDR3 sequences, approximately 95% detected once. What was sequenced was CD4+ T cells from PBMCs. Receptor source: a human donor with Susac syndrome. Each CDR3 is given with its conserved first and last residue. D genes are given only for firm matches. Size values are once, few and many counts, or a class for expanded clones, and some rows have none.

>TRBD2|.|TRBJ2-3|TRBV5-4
CASSSSGRYTDTQYF
TGTGCCAGCAGCTCTAGCGGGAGATACACAGATACGCAGTATTTT
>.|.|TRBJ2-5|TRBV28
CASSSLRSRETQYF
TGTGCCAGCAGCTCCCTCCGCTCTCGAGAGACCCAGTACTTC
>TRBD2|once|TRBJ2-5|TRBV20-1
CSARLLAGGPQETQYF
TGCAGTGCCCGCCTACTAGCGGGAGGACCCCAAGAGACCCAGTACTTC
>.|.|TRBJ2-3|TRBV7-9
CASSLRSRGSTDTQYF
TGTGCCAGCAGCTTGCGCTCTCGGGGAAGCACAGATACGCAGTATTTT
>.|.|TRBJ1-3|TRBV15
CATSRDRKSFSGNTIYF
TGTGCCACCAGCAGAGATAGGAAGAGCTTCTCTGGAAACACCATATATTTT
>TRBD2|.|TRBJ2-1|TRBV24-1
CATRAGSYNEQFF
TGTGCCACGAGAGCGGGGTCCTACAATGAGCAGTTCTTC
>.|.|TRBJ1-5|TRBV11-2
CASSPVGSGPQHF
TGTGCCAGCAGCCCGGTGGGGTCCGGCCCCCAGCATTTT
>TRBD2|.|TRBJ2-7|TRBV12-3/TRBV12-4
CASSLGLVPYEQYF
TGTGCCAGCAGTCTGGGACTAGTACCCTACGAGCAGTACTTC
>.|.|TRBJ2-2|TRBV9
CASSGGAITAGELFF
TGTGCCAGCAGCGGTGGGGCCATTACCGCCGGGGAGCTGTTTTTT
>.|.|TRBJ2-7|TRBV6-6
CASSYYRSHYEQYF
TGTGCCAGCAGTTACTACAGATCCCACTACGAGCAGTACTTC